The 30 T cell receptor beta chains below come from one sample, sequenced in a study of OX40 agonist ivuxolimab in advanced cancers. Profiled with immunoSEQ multiplex PCR; TCRdb holds only in-frame clones, not every one. The sample records around 70,000 clones, 85% being singletons. The specimen comprised CD4+ or CD8+ T cells sorted from blood, sampled in a trial of the OX40 agonist ivuxolimab. The receptor set was obtained from an adult with an advanced solid tumor such as melanoma, head and neck, liver or kidney cancer.

The rearrangement uses TRBV5-4 and TRBJ2-7, with 7 bases that match TRBD2. CDR3 length equals 16 residues. The V segment lost 4 bases and the J segment 4 bases; nucleotides outside the gene matches: 14. Germline-derived CDR1 and CDR2 are SGHNT and YYREEE (reference sequence). The CDR3 DNA follows: TGTGCCAGCAGCCAAGCGAGGGAGGGGCTTAAATACGAGCAGTACTTC. Encoded protein: CASSQAREGLKYEQYF.

The rearrangement uses TRBV7-6 and TRBJ2-7; a weak D match, TRBD1 (5 bases). Germline V CDR1 and CDR2: SGHVS, FNYEAQ. Trimming removed 5 bases from V and 3 bases from J, with 11 bases in between. The length of the CDR3 is 13 residues. Here the CDR3 DNA reads TGTGCCAGCAGCCCTGGACAAAACTACGAGCAGTACTTC. This encodes CASSPGQNYEQYF.

The gene calls are TRBV30 and TRBJ2-3; 10 bases agree with TRBD2. In germline, CDR1 is GTSNPN, CDR2 SVGIG (reference sequence). The CDR3 has 15 amino acids. Trimming at V came to 3 bases and at J to 0 bases, leaving 3 bases not matched to a gene. DNA for the CDR3: TGTGCCTGGAGCGAACTAGCGGGAAGCACAGATACGCAGTATTTT. Protein: CAWSELAGSTDTQYF.

V is TRBV5-4 and J is TRBJ1-2; 9 nucleotides line up with TRBD1. V lost 4 bases and J lost 4; bases outside the gene matches: 8. The CDR3 length is 15 residues. The germline V gene encodes CDR1 SGHNT and CDR2 YYREEE (reference sequence). The chain's CDR3 is CASSAGTGKGYGYTF. The CDR3 DNA reads as TGTGCCAGCAGCGCCGGGACAGGGAAAGGCTATGGCTACACCTTC.

This chain uses TRBV2 with TRBJ1-5; D is unclear. Trimming stripped 6 bases from V and 0 bases from J, with 9 bases between. The V gene's germline CDR1 is SNHLY and CDR2 FYNNEI. The CDR3 runs to 14 residues. CDR3 nucleotides: TGTGCCAGCAGCCCGGACGGTAGCAATCAGCCCCAGCATTTT. Encoded protein: CASSPDGSNQPQHF.

The rearrangement uses TRBV30 and TRBJ1-1; 8 bases line up with TRBD1. CDR1 and CDR2 from the germline V gene are GTSNPN and SVGIG (reference sequence). The CDR3 runs 13 residues. CDR3 sequence (DNA): TGTGCATTCACCGGGCAGGGGGCCTTTGAAGCTTTCTTT. This codes for CAFTGQGAFEAFF.

CDR3 loop: CASSPRTVSNPQHF. The CDR3 DNA sequence: TGTGCCAGCAGTCCGAGGACAGTCTCTAACCCCCAGCATTTT. J is TRBJ1-5 and V is TRBV28; TRBD1 might be the D (6 bases). V lost 5 bases and J 10 bases, leaving 18 bases between the germline ends. The CDR3 consists of 14 residues. CDR1 and CDR2 from the germline V gene are MDHEN and SYDVKM.

This chain connects TRBV30 to TRBJ1-1, with D uncertain. V lost 0 bases, J lost 1 base, and 9 bases lay in between. CDR1 is GTSNPN and CDR2 is SVGIG in the germline V gene (reference sequence). The CDR3 loop spans 14 amino acids. The CDR3 nucleotides are TGTGCCTGGAGTGTAACGTCGGGGAACACTGAAGCTTTCTTT. As protein: CAWSVTSGNTEAFF.

The V gene is TRBV5-1, the J gene TRBJ1-2; D is undetermined. Deletions cut 4 bases from V and 6 bases from J, with 10 bases between. The CDR3 totals 12 residues. Germline assignment: CDR1 SGHRS and CDR2 YFSETQ. CDR3 in amino acids: CASSLLTDGYTF. For the CDR3, the DNA is TGCGCCAGCAGCCTCTTGACGGATGGCTACACCTTC.

The V call is TRBV5-1, the J call TRBJ2-1, with D perhaps TRBD1 (5 bases). Germline V CDR1 and CDR2: SGHRS, YFSETQ. The CDR3 spans 13 residues. V lost 4 bases and J lost 5, with 10 bases in between. The CDR3 region is CASSLRTHNEQFF. The CDR3 bases are TGCGCCAGCAGCCTAAGGACACACAATGAGCAGTTCTTC.

This chain links TRBV7-8 with TRBJ2-7, with 8 bases lining up with TRBD2. Looked up from germline, CDR1 is SGHVS and CDR2 is FQNEAQ. V shed 1 base and J 6 bases; nucleotides not matched to a gene: 11. This CDR3 region has 16 residues. DNA of the CDR3: TGTGCCAGCAGCTTAGGAACCGACGGGAGGGGCCGCGAGCAGTACTTC. Its protein is CASSLGTDGRGREQYF.

The V and J genes are TRBV6-4 and TRBJ1-1, with TRBD1 matching 7 bases. The CDR3 is 15 amino acids. The V gene's germline CDR1 is MRHNA and CDR2 SNTAGT. Trimming took 7 bases from V and 4 from J; bases not matched to a gene: 12. The CDR3 bases are TGTGCCAGCAAACAAGACCAGGGGGTCGTCACTGAAGCTTTCTTT. Its protein is CASKQDQGVVTEAFF.

This chain joins TRBV18 and TRBJ2-7; TRBD1 or TRBD2 may be the D gene (5 bases each). Germline CDR1 reads KGHSH; CDR2 reads LQKENI. This CDR3 region has 15 residues. Trimming pared 5 bases from V and 3 bases from J, leaving 17 bases between. The CDR3: CASSGGPSIFYEQYF. The DNA for the CDR3 is TGTGCCAGCTCAGGGGGACCAAGTATTTTCTACGAGCAGTACTTC.

The gene calls are TRBV19 and TRBJ2-2, with D unclear. V was cut by 2 bases and J by 8 bases, with 6 bases left in between. This CDR3 spans 12 amino acids. The germline gives CDR1 LNHDA, CDR2 SQIVND (reference sequence). The CDR3 loop is CASSIRGGELFF. As DNA, the CDR3 is TGTGCCAGTAGTATACGTGGGGGGGAGCTGTTTTTT.

J is TRBJ2-7 and V is TRBV11-2, with D perhaps matching TRBD1 or TRBD2 (5 bases each). V was trimmed by 2 bases and J by 4 bases, leaving 12 bases between them. Germline V gene lookup returns CDR1 SGHAT and CDR2 FQNNGV. The CDR3 loop spans 14 amino acids. The DNA for the CDR3 is TGTGCCAGCAGCTTACAGGGCGAGGGATACGAGCAGTACTTC. This gives the protein CASSLQGEGYEQYF.

The gene calls are TRBV5-1 and TRBJ2-7, with 10 bases that match TRBD1. The germline CDR1 and CDR2 sequences are SGHRS and YFSETQ. The CDR3 has 16 amino acids. Trimming at V came to 1 base and at J to 1 base, leaving 5 bases not matched to a gene. The CDR3 nucleotides are TGCGCCAGCAGCTTGTCTAGGACAGGGGGGTCCTACGAGCAGTACTTC. As protein: CASSLSRTGGSYEQYF.

The chain couples TRBV19 to TRBJ1-1; D unclear. The CDR3 runs to 14 residues. CDR1 and CDR2 (germline): LNHDA, SQIVND (reference sequence). V was cut by 3 bases and J by 4 bases, with 12 bases left in between. In DNA, the CDR3 is TGTGCCAGTAGTATCGAACCGGCGAGCACTGAAGCTTTCTTT. It specifies CASSIEPASTEAFF.

The CDR3 DNA follows: TGCGCCAGCAGCTTGGAGGGACAGGGGGACGAGCAGTACTTC. Translating it yields CASSLEGQGDEQYF. The rearrangement links TRBV5-1 to TRBJ2-7; 11 nucleotides match TRBD1. The CDR3 is 14 amino acids. V dropped 0 bases and J dropped 5; count of bases not matched to a gene: 1. CDR1 SGHRS and CDR2 YFSETQ come from the germline V gene.

V is TRBV2 and J is TRBJ2-3; D not resolved. Trimming pared 7 bases from V and 0 bases from J, leaving 8 bases between. The germline V gene encodes CDR1 SNHLY and CDR2 FYNNEI. CDR3 length: 13 residues. This chain's CDR3 is CASTKTSTDTQYF. CDR3 nucleotides: TGTGCCAGCACGAAGACTAGCACAGATACGCAGTATTTT.

The rearrangement links TRBV5-1 to TRBJ2-1; D gene ambiguous. Germline assignment: CDR1 SGHRS and CDR2 YFSETQ. The CDR3 runs 12 residues. The V end lost 5 bases, the J end lost 8 bases, and 11 bases lay between the germline ends. The CDR3 loop reads CASSLLDHEQFF. CDR3 coding DNA: TGCGCCAGCAGTTTGCTGGACCATGAGCAGTTCTTC. Full variable domain (remainder filled in from reference TRBV5-1 and TRBJ2-1): KAGVTQTPRYLIKTRGQQVTLSCSPISGHRSVSWYQQTPGQGLQFLFEYFSETQRNKGNFPGRFSGRQFSNSRSEMNVSTLELGDSALYLCASSLLDHEQFFGPGTRLTVL.

This clone has just a few counts. This sample also contains other DNA sequences that code for the same CDR3. V usage is TRBV2 and J usage is TRBJ1-1; no clear D gene. Germline CDR1 and CDR2: SNHLY and FYNNEI. The CDR3 covers 13 residues. V gave up 8 bases and J gave up 0 bases, with 10 bases separating them. As DNA, the CDR3 is TGTGCCAGCCTTAGAGATATGAACACTGAAGCTTTCTTT. Its protein product is CASLRDMNTEAFF. The full variable domain, rest sourced from reference TRBV2 and TRBJ1-1, is EPEVTQTPSHQVTQMGQEVILRCVPISNHLYFYWYRQILGQKVEFLVSFYNNEISEKSEIFDDQFSVERPDGSNFTLKIRSTKLEDSAMYFCASLRDMNTEAFFGQGTRLTVV.

The V call is TRBV27, the J call TRBJ1-5; TRBD1 agrees at 7 bases. This CDR3 has 15 residues. Germline V CDR1 and CDR2: MNHEY, SMNVEV (reference sequence). V shed 7 bases, J shed 6 bases, and the junction held 12 bases outside the gene matches. CDR3 DNA sequence: TGTGCCAGCACCCCAGGAGACAGGGTGGGTCAGCCCCAGCATTTT. It translates to CASTPGDRVGQPQHF.

This clone was picked up one time. The chain recombines TRBV19 with TRBJ1-5, with a possible D match to TRBD1 (5 bases). The germline gives CDR1 LNHDA, CDR2 SQIVND (reference sequence). V lost 2 bases and J 3 bases, leaving 11 bases between the germline ends. The CDR3 runs 15 residues. CDR3 coding DNA: TGTGCCAGTAGTATAATAGCGGGGGACAATCAGCCCCAGCATTTT. Its protein is CASSIIAGDNQPQHF.

This rearrangement joins TRBV6-5 to TRBJ1-2; D not resolved. Germline CDR1 is MNHEY and CDR2 is SVGAGI. Trimming removed 2 bases at V and 2 bases at J, with 9 bases between. There are 14 residues in the CDR3. The CDR3 coding sequence is TGTGCCAGCAGTTACCTTCCAACGAACTATGGCTACACCTTC. Amino acid sequence: CASSYLPTNYGYTF.

This rearrangement joins TRBV5-4 to TRBJ1-1; 9 bases map to TRBD1. There are 13 residues in the CDR3. V dropped 0 bases and J dropped 9; count of bases not matched to a gene: 3. Looked up from germline, CDR1 is SGHNT and CDR2 is YYREEE (reference sequence). The CDR3 sequence: CASSLGTGAKAFF. In nucleotides, the CDR3 is TGTGCCAGCAGCTTGGGGACAGGGGCTAAAGCTTTCTTT. The full variable domain, with the rest looked up from reference TRBV5-4 and TRBJ1-1, is ETGVTQSPTHLIKTRGQQVTLRCSSQSGHNTVSWYQQALGQGPQFIFQYYREEENGRGNFPPRFSGLQFPNYSSELNVNALELDDSALYLCASSLGTGAKAFFGQGTRLTVV.

The chain links TRBV6-5 to TRBJ1-2; D ambiguous. This CDR3 comprises 12 residues. The V and J ends lost 5 bases and 5 bases respectively, with 9 bases between them. Per germline, CDR1 MNHEY and CDR2 SVGAGI. The CDR3 DNA sequence: TGTGCCAGCAGTGAGGATAGGTATGGCTACACCTTC. Its protein product is CASSEDRYGYTF.

The CDR3 reads CASSVYGTLYF. CDR3 nucleotides: TGTGCCAGCAGCGTATACGGGACCCTATATTTT. V is TRBV9 and J is TRBJ1-3; a possible D gene is TRBD1 (5 bases). V was shortened by 1 base and J by 14 bases, with 10 bases between the two germline ends. The CDR3 totals 11 residues. Germline V gives CDR1 SGDLS, CDR2 YYNGEE.

The chain couples TRBV28 to TRBJ2-7; the D is unclear. Germline-derived CDR1 and CDR2 are MDHEN and SYDVKM. The CDR3 length is 12 residues. Trimming removed 4 bases at V and 2 bases at J, with 6 bases between. The CDR3 loop reads CASSYIPYEQYF. CDR3 nucleotides: TGTGCCAGCAGTTACATACCCTACGAGCAGTACTTC.

The rearrangement uses TRBV14 and TRBJ1-2, with TRBD1 matching over 9 bases. Germline V gene sequence: CDR1 SGHDN, CDR2 FVKESK. The V gene end was trimmed by 1 base and the J gene end by 7 bases; junction bases not matched to a gene: 10. This CDR3 has 16 amino acids. CDR3 region: CASSQGNRGPFRGYTF. CDR3 coding DNA: TGTGCCAGCAGCCAAGGAAACAGGGGGCCATTTCGTGGCTACACCTTC.

The chain employs TRBV2 and TRBJ1-6, with a possible D match to TRBD1 (5 bases). The CDR3 totals 13 residues. V lost 2 bases and J 10 bases, leaving 9 bases between the germline ends. The germline gives CDR1 SNHLY, CDR2 FYNNEI. CDR3 in amino acids: CASSEWGNSPLHF. In nucleotides, the CDR3 is TGTGCCAGCAGTGAATGGGGGAACTCACCCCTCCACTTT. Full variable domain (remainder filled in from reference TRBV2 and TRBJ1-6): EPEVTQTPSHQVTQMGQEVILRCVPISNHLYFYWYRQILGQKVEFLVSFYNNEISEKSEIFDDQFSVERPDGSNFTLKIRSTKLEDSAMYFCASSEWGNSPLHFGNGTRLTVT.